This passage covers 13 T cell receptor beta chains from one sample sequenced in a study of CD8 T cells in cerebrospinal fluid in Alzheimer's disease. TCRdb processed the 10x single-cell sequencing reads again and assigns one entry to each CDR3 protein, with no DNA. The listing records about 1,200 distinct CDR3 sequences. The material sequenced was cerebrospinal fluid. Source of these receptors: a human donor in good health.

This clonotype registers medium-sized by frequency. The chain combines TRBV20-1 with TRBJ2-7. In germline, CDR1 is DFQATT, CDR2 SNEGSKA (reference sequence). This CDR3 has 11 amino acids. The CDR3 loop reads CSASMGYEQYF.

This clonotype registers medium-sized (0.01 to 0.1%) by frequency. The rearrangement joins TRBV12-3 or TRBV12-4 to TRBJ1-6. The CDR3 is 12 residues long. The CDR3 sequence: CASSFGNSPLHF.

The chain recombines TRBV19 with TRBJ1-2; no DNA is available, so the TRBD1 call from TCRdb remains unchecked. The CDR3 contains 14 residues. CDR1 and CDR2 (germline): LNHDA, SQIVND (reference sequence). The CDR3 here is CASSPQGALQGYTF.

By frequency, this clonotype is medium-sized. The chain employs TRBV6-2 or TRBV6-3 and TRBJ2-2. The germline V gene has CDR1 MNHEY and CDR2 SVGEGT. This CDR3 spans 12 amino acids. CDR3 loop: CASSSFPGELFF.

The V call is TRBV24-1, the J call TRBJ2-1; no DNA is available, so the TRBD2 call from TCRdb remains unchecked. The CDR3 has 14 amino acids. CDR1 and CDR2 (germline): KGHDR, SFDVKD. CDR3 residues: CATRSERERDEQFF.

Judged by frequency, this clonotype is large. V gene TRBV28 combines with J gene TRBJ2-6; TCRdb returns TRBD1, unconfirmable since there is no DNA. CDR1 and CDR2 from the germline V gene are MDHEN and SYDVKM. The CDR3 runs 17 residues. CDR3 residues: CASSGPGDPSGANVLTF.

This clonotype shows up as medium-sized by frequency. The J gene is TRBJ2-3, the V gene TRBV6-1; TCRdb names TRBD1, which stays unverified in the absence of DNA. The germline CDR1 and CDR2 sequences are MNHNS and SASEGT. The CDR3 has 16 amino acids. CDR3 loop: CASSEFGTGIADTQYF.

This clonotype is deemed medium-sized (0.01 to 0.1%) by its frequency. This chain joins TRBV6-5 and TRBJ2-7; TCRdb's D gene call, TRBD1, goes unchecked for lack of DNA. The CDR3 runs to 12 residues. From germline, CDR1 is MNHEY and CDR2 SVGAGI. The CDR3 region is CASSDRANEQYF.

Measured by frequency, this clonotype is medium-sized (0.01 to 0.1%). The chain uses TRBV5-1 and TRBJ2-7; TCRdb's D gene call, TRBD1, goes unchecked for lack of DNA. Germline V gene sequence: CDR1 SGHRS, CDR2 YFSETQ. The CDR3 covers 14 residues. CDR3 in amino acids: CASSLGLQGNEQYF.

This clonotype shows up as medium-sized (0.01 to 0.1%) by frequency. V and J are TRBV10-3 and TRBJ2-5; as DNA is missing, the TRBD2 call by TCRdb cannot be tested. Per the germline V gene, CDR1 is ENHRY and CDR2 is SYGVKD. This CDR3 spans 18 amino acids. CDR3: CAISHRGQRASGKETQYF.

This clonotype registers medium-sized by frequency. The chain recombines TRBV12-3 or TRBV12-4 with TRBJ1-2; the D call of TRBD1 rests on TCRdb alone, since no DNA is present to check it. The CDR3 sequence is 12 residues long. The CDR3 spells CASSPGDRRYTF.

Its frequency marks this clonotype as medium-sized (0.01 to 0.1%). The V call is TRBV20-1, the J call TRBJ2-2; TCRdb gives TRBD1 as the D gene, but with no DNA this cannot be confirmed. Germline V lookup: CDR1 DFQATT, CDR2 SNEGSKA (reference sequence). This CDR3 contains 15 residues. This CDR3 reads CSARDDRGSHGELFF.

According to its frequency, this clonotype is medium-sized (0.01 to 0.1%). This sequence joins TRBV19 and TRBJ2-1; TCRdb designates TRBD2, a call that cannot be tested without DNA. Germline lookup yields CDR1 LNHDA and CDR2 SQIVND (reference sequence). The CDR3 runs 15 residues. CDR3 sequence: CASSMEGGPLNEQFF.